Sequencing of this T cell receptor beta chain was carried out in a study of CD8 T cells in ankylosing spondylitis. Regarding the study as a whole: About 8 highly homologous variants made up a TCR beta motif, and this motif appeared characteristic of ankylosing spondylitis blood. Matched ankylosing spondylitis synovial fluid reportedly showed significant enrichment of disease-linked clones.

Trimming removed 4 bases at V and 6 bases at J, with 17 bases between. Looked up from germline, CDR1 is SQVTM and CDR2 is ANQGSEA. This CDR3 is 14 amino acids long. Preparation of TCR beta libraries was done by quantitative 5'-RACE with molecular barcodes. Via MiXCR, TCRdb re-called the 5' RACE reads, giving one row per CDR3 protein. Of under 300,000 distinct CDR3 sequences in the sample, approximately 11% are singletons; the top ten hold around 7%. This clonotype was recorded many times. The antigen is unknown. This chain connects TRBV29-1 to TRBJ2-3, with D uncertain. The TCR sequence derives from a male donor with ankylosing spondylitis or in good health (not recorded which). Sequencing was performed on blood, either unsorted or a sorted T cell fraction (not recorded which). The CDR3 loop reads CSVVPGRSADTQYF. CDR3 DNA sequence: TGCAGCGTTGTACCAGGCCGCAGCGCGGATACGCAGTATTTT.